A selection of T cell receptor beta chains follows, all from one sample in a study of early T cells in non-severe SARS-CoV-2 infection. TCRdb ran MiXCR on the 5' RACE reads and lists one entry per CDR3 protein. This table has just under 30,000 distinct CDR3 sequences, more than 4.5% appearing once. Material for sequencing was whole blood. The receptors here all came from an adult who was a healthcare worker with PCR-confirmed SARS-CoV-2 infection or an uninfected control (not recorded which). CDR3s include the opening cysteine and the closing phenylalanine or tryptophan. D genes are given only for firm matches. Some rows mark clone size as missing; the rest say once, few, many or name a class of expanded clone.

clone size,V gene,J gene,D gene,CDR3 DNA,CDR3 protein
few,TRBV3-1,TRBJ1-2,.,TGTGCCAGCAGCCTTGAAAGGGCAGGGAAGTATGGCTACACCTTC,CASSLERAGKYGYTF
.,TRBV5-4,TRBJ2-3,.,TGTGCCAGCAGCTTGGTTGCAGAAGATACGCAGTATTTT,CASSLVAEDTQYF
many,TRBV18,TRBJ1-2,.,TGTGCCAGCTCACCAGATTTTACAGGGAGGGACTATGGCTACACCTTC,CASSPDFTGRDYGYTF
few,TRBV9,TRBJ2-7,TRBD2,TGTGCCAGCAGCGGGCGACAGTCGGGGGGCGAGCAGTACTTC,CASSGRQSGGEQYF
many,TRBV7-9,TRBJ1-1,.,TGTGCCAGCAGCCTCAAAGGAGGTCGGATGCGGGGTAGGAACACTGAAGCTTTCTTT,CASSLKGGRMRGRNTEAFF
many,TRBV29-1,TRBJ2-2,TRBD2,TGCAGCGGGACAGGGACTAGCGGCGGGGAGCTGTTTTTT,CSGTGTSGGELFF
.,TRBV3-1,TRBJ2-5,TRBD2,TGTGCCAGCAGCCAAATAGCGGGGGGCGAGACCCAGTACTTC,CASSQIAGGETQYF
few,TRBV15,TRBJ2-1,.,TGTGCCACCTCCGACAGGAACCGGAATGAGCAGTTCTTC,CATSDRNRNEQFF
many,TRBV29-1,TRBJ2-5,.,TGCAGCGTTGATTTGGCGGAGACCCAGTACTTC,CSVDLAETQYF
.,TRBV6-2/TRBV6-3,TRBJ2-3,.,TGTGCCAGCAGTTACTCACCGGAGTTTGGAACAGATACGCAGTATTTT,CASSYSPEFGTDTQYF
.,TRBV12-3/TRBV12-4,TRBJ2-7,.,TGTGCTAGCAGTACCCGACAGTACGAGCAGTACTTC,CASSTRQYEQYF
.,TRBV11-2,TRBJ2-5,TRBD1,TGTGCCAGCAGACGGACAGGCCCTAGCCAAGAGACCCAGTACTTC,CASRRTGPSQETQYF
few,TRBV6-4,TRBJ2-1,.,TGTGCCACCTCCCCTGGGGGTAGCTCCTACAATGAGCAGTTCTTC,CATSPGGSSYNEQFF
few,TRBV30,TRBJ2-2,.,TGTGCCTGGAGATTCACCGGGACCGACACCGGGGAGCTGTTTTTT,CAWRFTGTDTGELFF
.,TRBV6-1,TRBJ2-7,TRBD2,TGTGCCAGCAGTGAAGCCATCGCGGGGGGCTACGAGCAGTACTTC,CASSEAIAGGYEQYF
many,TRBV5-4,TRBJ2-3,.,TGTGCCAGCAGCCCGGTCGACAGAAAGCTGTATTTT,CASSPVDRKLYF
.,TRBV29-1,TRBJ1-2,.,TGCAGCGAAGGGTATGGCTACACCTTC,CSEGYGYTF
many,TRBV29-1,TRBJ1-2,.,TGCAGCGTGGAGGGTTTGGGCTATGGCTACACCTTC,CSVEGLGYGYTF
.,TRBV5-6,TRBJ2-5,.,TGTGCCAGCAGCTTATCGGCAGGGAAAAAGACCCAGTACTTC,CASSLSAGKKTQYF
many,TRBV4-3,TRBJ2-7,.,TGCGCCAGCACACACCGGGGTGGGGCAGAGGCGTACGAGCAGTACTTC,CASTHRGGAEAYEQYF
many,TRBV15,TRBJ1-2,TRBD1,TGTGCCACCAGCAGAGAATACAGGGGGCGGAATGGCTACACCTTC,CATSREYRGRNGYTF
many,TRBV7-9,TRBJ1-6,.,TGTGCCAGCAGCCTAATGGGGTCCGATTCACCCCTCCACTTT,CASSLMGSDSPLHF
many,TRBV11-2,TRBJ2-7,TRBD2,TGTGCCAGCAGCCCCCTCGGGACTAGCGAGCAGTACTTC,CASSPLGTSEQYF
many,TRBV20-1,TRBJ2-7,.,TGCAGTGCCCAGCGGGGGGACAGGGGCGTCTCCTACGAGCAGTACTTC,CSAQRGDRGVSYEQYF
.,TRBV10-2,TRBJ2-5,.,TGCGCCAGCAGTGAGATAGAGACCCAGTACTTC,CASSEIETQYF
.,TRBV7-2,TRBJ2-3,TRBD1,TGTGCCAGCAGCAAACCGGGACAGGGGGCCTACGGCACAGATACGCAGTATTTT,CASSKPGQGAYGTDTQYF
many,TRBV20-1,TRBJ1-2,.,TGCAGTGCACAGCTCGGACAGCGTGGCTACACCTTC,CSAQLGQRGYTF
.,TRBV11-2,TRBJ2-4,.,TGTGCCAGCAGCTTAGGTGGTAGCCCGAACGTGGACTTC,CASSLGGSPNVDF
many,TRBV5-5,TRBJ2-1,.,TGTGCCAGCAGCCGGGAGCCGGGTTACGATGAGCAGTTCTTC,CASSREPGYDEQFF
many,TRBV5-1,TRBJ2-1,.,TGCGCCAGCAGCTTGGAAGCCCACAATGAGCAGTTCTTC,CASSLEAHNEQFF
many,TRBV7-2,TRBJ2-7,.,TGTGCCAGCAGCAATCCTTCTCAGGGGGGAAGGGAGCAGTACTTC,CASSNPSQGGREQYF
many,TRBV10-3,TRBJ2-3,.,TGTGCCATCAGTGAGTTCAGGGGCACAGATACGCAGTATTTT,CAISEFRGTDTQYF
.,TRBV10-3,TRBJ2-1,.,TGTGCCATCAGTGAGTCCCCGCGGGAAGGTAATGAGCAGTTCTTC,CAISESPREGNEQFF
.,TRBV7-2,TRBJ2-3,.,TGTGCCAGCAGCTACGACACAATCACAGATACGCAGTATTTT,CASSYDTITDTQYF
many,TRBV27,TRBJ2-7,.,TGTGCCAGCAGCCGGACGGGAACCTACTCCTACGAGCAGTACTTC,CASSRTGTYSYEQYF
.,TRBV2,TRBJ2-6,.,TGTGCCAGCAGGGGACTCTTACGGACCAACGTCCTGACTTTC,CASRGLLRTNVLTF
many,TRBV4-3,TRBJ1-6,.,TGCGCCAGCAGCCAACAGACAGAGGGACGCTCACCCCTCCACTTT,CASSQQTEGRSPLHF
few,TRBV11-2,TRBJ2-7,.,TGTGCCAGCAGCTTTAGTAACATTGGCGAGCAGTACTTC,CASSFSNIGEQYF
many,TRBV18,TRBJ2-3,.,TGTGCCAGCTCACCACCGGTTCCGGGGGCGTTCACAGATACGCAGTATTTT,CASSPPVPGAFTDTQYF
many,TRBV27,TRBJ2-7,TRBD1,TGTGCCAGCAGTGTGACAGGGGGTAGCTCCTACGAGCAGTACTTC,CASSVTGGSSYEQYF
few,TRBV29-1,TRBJ2-4,TRBD2,TGCAGCGGCGGACTAGCGGAAAACATTCAGTACTTC,CSGGLAENIQYF
few,TRBV27,TRBJ2-3,TRBD1,TGTGCCAGCAGTCGGGACAGACCGAACACAGATACGCAGTATTTT,CASSRDRPNTDTQYF
.,TRBV28,TRBJ1-6,TRBD1,TGTGCCAGCAGTTTACCGGGACAGGGCTTTTCACCCCTCCACTTT,CASSLPGQGFSPLHF